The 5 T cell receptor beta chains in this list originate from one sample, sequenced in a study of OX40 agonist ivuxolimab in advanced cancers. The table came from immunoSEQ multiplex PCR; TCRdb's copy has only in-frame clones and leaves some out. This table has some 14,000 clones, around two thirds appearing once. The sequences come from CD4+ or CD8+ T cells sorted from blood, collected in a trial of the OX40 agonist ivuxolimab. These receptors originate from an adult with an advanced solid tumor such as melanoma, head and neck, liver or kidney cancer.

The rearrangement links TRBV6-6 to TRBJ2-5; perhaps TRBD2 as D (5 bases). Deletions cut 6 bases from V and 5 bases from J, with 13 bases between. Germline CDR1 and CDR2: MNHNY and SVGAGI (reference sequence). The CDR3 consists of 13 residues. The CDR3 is CASSWAQRETQYF. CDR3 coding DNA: TGTGCCAGCAGCTGGGCCCAGCGGGAGACCCAGTACTTC.

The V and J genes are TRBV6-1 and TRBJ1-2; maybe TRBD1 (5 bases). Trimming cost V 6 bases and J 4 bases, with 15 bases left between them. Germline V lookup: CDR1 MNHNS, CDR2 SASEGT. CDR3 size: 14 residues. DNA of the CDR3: TGTGCCAGCAGACTTTCAGGGCCGGGCTATGGCTACACCTTC. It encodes CASRLSGPGYGYTF.

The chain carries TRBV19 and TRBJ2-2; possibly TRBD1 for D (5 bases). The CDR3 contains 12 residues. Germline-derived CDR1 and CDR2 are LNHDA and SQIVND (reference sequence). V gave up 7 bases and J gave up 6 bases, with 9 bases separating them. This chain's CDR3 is CASNQGAGELFF. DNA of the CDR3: TGTGCCAGTAACCAGGGTGCCGGGGAGCTGTTTTTT.

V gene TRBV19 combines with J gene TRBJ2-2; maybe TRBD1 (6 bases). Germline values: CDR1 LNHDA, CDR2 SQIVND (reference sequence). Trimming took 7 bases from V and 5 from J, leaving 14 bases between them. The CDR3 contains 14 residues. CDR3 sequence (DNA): TGTGCCAGTACCTGGGACATCTTAACCGGGGAGCTGTTTTTT. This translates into CASTWDILTGELFF.

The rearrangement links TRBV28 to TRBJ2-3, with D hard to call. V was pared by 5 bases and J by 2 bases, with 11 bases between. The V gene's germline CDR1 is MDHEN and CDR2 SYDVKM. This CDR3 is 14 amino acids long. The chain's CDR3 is CASSRDDSTDTQYF. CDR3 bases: TGTGCCAGCAGTCGCGATGATTCCACAGATACGCAGTATTTT.